The entry below describes one T cell receptor beta chain. In this sample, this clonotype turned up a few times. The clone's antigen remains unknown. Per-nucleotide qualities are absent, and no much larger clonotype sits a single base away. Trimming removed 6 bases from V and 2 bases from J; the gene matches leave 8 bases unexplained. Counted from cysteine to phenylalanine, this CDR3 has 15 amino acids. Left in the record is the CDR3 DNA by itself, 45 bases read in frame from the first base. CDR1 and CDR2 are read off the germline V gene as MNHEY and SVGEGT. Per the publication, the treatment or condition label means: roughly ten-day PBMC culture with coronavirus spike peptide pools or control peptides (ViraFEST assay). CD4+ T cells from unexposed donors were collected before the COVID-19 pandemic (2011-2018). The ViraFEST assay, used in the study, expanded antigen-specific T cells with peptide pools and then identified the expanded clonotypes through TCR sequencing. Roughly 2 million PBMCs per well were cultured in IMDM with 5% human AB serum and approximately 9.8 IU/ml IL-2, plus 10 ug/ml peptide pools. Half of the culture medium was replaced with fresh IL-2-containing medium on days 3 and 7. Once the cells had been in culture for less than 12 days, the EasySep CD4+ T cell isolation kit was used to isolate CD4+ T cells by negative selection. As cell numbers permitted, CD4+ T cells from unexposed donors were tested for reactivity to SARS-CoV-2 S and N and to four common cold coronavirus spike pools. Ficoll-Paque Plus gradient centrifugation was used to isolate PBMCs from whole blood, and the isolated PBMCs were then either used fresh or cryopreserved at -140C. Triplicate wells were generally used for each culture condition. Leukapheresis product for the unexposed donors was purchased commercially.

To prepare the library, PCR was applied. At the Johns Hopkins FTIC core, DNA from the cultured CD4+ T cells underwent TCR sequencing with the Oncomine TCR Beta short-read assay. The QIAamp micro DNA kit was used to extract genomic DNA from the cultured CD4+ T cells. Oncomine TCR Beta libraries from cultured CD4+ T cells were pooled with unique dual indexes and sequenced on an Illumina iSeq 100. The authors' pipeline ran thus. Non-productive sequences were removed, and CDR3s that did not start with C, did not end with F or W, or were shorter than 7 amino acids were discarded. The MANAFEST web application was used to identify antigen-specific clonotypes by comparing peptide-stimulated wells against reference wells and other culture wells. An FDR below 0.05, an odds ratio above 5, and a productive frequency above 0.1% in at least two of three replicate wells were required for clones to be considered positive. A clonotype was classed as cross-reactive if the clonotype showed significant expansion both in SARS-CoV-2 spike wells and in at least one common cold coronavirus spike condition. Levenshtein distances (stringdist) and unrooted phylogenetic trees (ape) in R version 3.6.1 were used to assess CDR3 homology. TCRdb reprocessing: public reads trimmed at Q25 with fastp, clones called with MiXCR, in-frame beta chains kept. Entries are consolidated by CDR3 protein sequence, retaining the most common genes and DNA. These V and J calls derive from TCRdb rather than the authors' analysis. This sample lists over a thousand distinct CDR3 sequences; more than 12% were detected once. Of the sample, about 50% falls within the top ten clones.

These data belong to a study of vaccination and CD4 T cells after COVID-19 (dated by TCRdb to the early 2020s). Broadly, across the study: The convalescent cohort included six males and four females, with two Hispanic individuals, seven Caucasians, two Asians and one multiracial person. The time from the second vaccine dose to post-vaccine blood sampling had a median of 72 days and ranged from about 13 to 250 days. At the TCR clonotype level, an earlier paper using these donors assessed memory CD4+ T cell crossreactivity between SARS-CoV-2 and common cold coronavirus spike proteins. Post-COVID blood samples from convalescent patients were collected a median of around 110 days after diagnosis, with a range of about 35 to 180 days. Participants received two doses of either the Pfizer-BioNTech BNT162b2 vaccine (n=8) or the Moderna mRNA-1273 vaccine (n=2). In over 8 COVID-19 convalescent patients and several infection-naive healthy vaccine recipients, the spike-specific CD4+ TCR repertoire before mRNA vaccination was compared with the repertoire after mRNA vaccination. The cultures were stimulated with overlapping spike peptide pools from SARS-CoV-2 and from the common cold coronaviruses HCoV-NL63, HCoV-OC43 and HCoV-229E. Control cultures received a CEFX viral epitope pool as the positive control, an HIV-1 Nef peptide pool as the negative control, or no peptide.

Results and caveats for the whole study, not just this receptor: The median number of SARS-CoV-2-reactive clonotypes rose from under 25 after infection to approximately 41 after vaccination, but the change was not significant. Of the vaccine-specific clones in convalescent patients, 304 of 307, or nearly all, reacted only to SARS-CoV-2 spike and did not cross-react with common cold coronaviruses. The study included relatively few convalescent patients and did not analyze early timepoints after natural infection. In convalescent patients, a median roughly 87% of post-vaccine SARS-CoV-2-reactive clones were detected only after vaccination, and vaccine-specific priming was suggested by this finding.

The sequenced sample consisted of CD4+ T cells from blood, cultured in vitro. The clonotype was recovered from a human donor in good health. Recombination connected TRBV6-2 or TRBV6-3 to TRBJ2-3, with 7 bases matching TRBD1. The CDR3 protein: CASSTLDRATDTQYF. Read as DNA, the sequence is TGTGCCAGCAGCACCCTCGACAGGGCCACAGATACGCAGTATTTT.